Each of the 21 T cell receptor beta chains below was sequenced from the same sample in a study of CD8+CD57+ T cells in acquired aplastic anemia. Profiling that covered TCR beta VDJ and CDR3 relied on genomic DNA as its template. In TCRdb, the reads were re-called with MiXCR into one record per CDR3 protein. Of 210,000 or so distinct CDR3 sequences detected, roughly 50% appear once; the ten largest clones hold roughly 21%. Patients chosen for sequencing had shown CD8+CD57+ cell expansion by flow cytometry. Specimen: sorted CD4+, CD8+, or CD8+CD57+ T cells (not recorded which) from PBMCs. Receptors were obtained from a human donor with aplastic anemia.

The chain uses TRBV7-3 and TRBJ1-2, with TRBD1 as a possible D gene (5 bases). The CDR3 totals 13 residues. Per the germline V gene, CDR1 is SGHTA and CDR2 is FQGTGA. Between the trimmed V and J ends, which lost 5 bases and 1 base, there was a span of 8 bases. The CDR3 nucleotides read TGTGCCAGCAGCAAAGGGGTTAACTATGGCTACACCTTC. This gives the protein CASSKGVNYGYTF.

This clonotype was found a few times. The chain recombines TRBV29-1 with TRBJ2-7; D is unresolved. CDR3 size: 11 residues. Trimming took 5 bases from V and 1 from J, leaving 6 bases between them. In germline, CDR1 is SQVTM, CDR2 ANQGSEA. The CDR3 DNA is TGCAGCGTTCAGGAGTCCTACGAGCAGTACTTC. This codes for CSVQESYEQYF.

This clonotype was observed many times. Germline and junction disagree at one end, which may indicate a read error. This chain uses TRBV7-9 with TRBJ2-3; TRBD1 matches 7 bases. This CDR3 has 18 amino acids. CDR1 is SEHNR, CDR2 FQNEAQ, per germline (reference sequence). Here the CDR3 DNA reads TGTGCCAGCAGCTTAGAGGGTCCCCCGGGACAGCGCACAGATACGCAATATTTT. Protein sequence: CASSLEGPPGQRTDTQYF.

There are many counts of this clonotype. The V and J genes are TRBV7-2 and TRBJ1-3; no definite D call. In germline, CDR1 is SGHTA, CDR2 FQGNSA. The CDR3 covers 14 residues. With 1 base removed from V and 0 bases from J, the gap between germline ends came to 4 bases. The CDR3, as DNA: TGTGCCAGCAGCTTAGGGTACTCTGGAAACACCATATATTTT. This encodes CASSLGYSGNTIYF.

The sample holds a few counts of this clonotype. The chain uses TRBV9 and TRBJ2-6; D remains ambiguous. Trimming left V 4 bases short and J 1 base short, with 6 bases between. The CDR3 totals 14 residues. Germline V gene lookup returns CDR1 SGDLS and CDR2 YYNGEE. CDR3 DNA sequence: TGTGCCAGCAGCCCTCAATCTGGGGCCAACGTCCTGACTTTC. Protein product: CASSPQSGANVLTF.

This clonotype was detected many times. The chain has TRBV4-1 and TRBJ2-5, with D perhaps matching TRBD1 (6 bases). The germline V gene has CDR1 MGHRA and CDR2 YSYEKL. The CDR3 extends over 14 amino acids. The germline V and J ends were trimmed by 4 bases and 2 bases, with 11 bases remaining between them. The CDR3 region is CASSRPGTQETQYF. The CDR3 DNA reads as TGCGCCAGCAGCCGACCGGGGACACAAGAGACCCAGTACTTC.

The V call is TRBV10-3, the J call TRBJ2-3; D may be TRBD2 (6 bases). V lost 10 bases to trimming and J lost 6 bases, with 17 bases between them. CDR3 length equals 13 residues. Per the germline V gene, CDR1 is ENHRY and CDR2 is SYGVKD. CDR3 region: CASRASGGDTQYF. As DNA, the CDR3 is TGTGCCAGCCGGGCCTCAGGAGGGGATACGCAGTATTTT.

In this sample, this clonotype turned up a few times. The rearrangement links TRBV10-1 to TRBJ1-1; no clear D gene. The CDR3 length is 19 residues. CDR1 and CDR2 (germline): WNHNN, SYGVQD (reference sequence). The ends were cut back, 7 bases at V and 6 bases at J, with 33 bases in the middle. CDR3 residues: CASIYPVNSPREGSSEAFF. The CDR3 DNA reads as TGCGCCAGCATTTATCCAGTTAATTCCCCTCGGGAGGGATCGTCTGAAGCTTTCTTT.

This clonotype came up many times. This chain uses TRBV5-1 with TRBJ2-1; D might be TRBD1 (5 bases). In germline, CDR1 is SGHRS, CDR2 YFSETQ. This CDR3 contains 15 residues. Deletions cut 0 bases from V and 8 bases from J, with 15 bases between. DNA for the CDR3: TGCGCCAGCAGCTTGGCCAGTCAGGGTGAGGATGAGCAGTTCTTC. Its translation: CASSLASQGEDEQFF.

J is TRBJ2-1 and V is TRBV9; 7 bases fit TRBD1. Per the germline V gene, CDR1 is SGDLS and CDR2 is YYNGEE. After removal of 0 bases from V and 7 bases from J, the junction contained 1 base not matched to a gene. The CDR3 extends over 13 amino acids. The CDR3 nucleotides read TGTGCCAGCAGCGTAGTCAGGGGGAATGAGCAGTTCTTC. Translated, it gives CASSVVRGNEQFF.

This clonotype was counted at least ten times. The V and J genes are TRBV20-1 and TRBJ1-2, with TRBD1 matching over 8 bases. This CDR3 contains 15 residues. The V gene end was trimmed by 1 base and the J gene end by 8 bases; junction bases not matched to a gene: 12. CDR1 and CDR2 (germline): DFQATT, SNEGSKA (reference sequence). CDR3 in amino acids: CSARAPSRGRGGYTF. The CDR3 nucleotides read TGCAGTGCTAGAGCGCCGTCCAGGGGGCGAGGAGGCTACACCTTC.

The rearrangement links TRBV29-1 to TRBJ2-3; tentative D call: TRBD1 (6 bases). Germline CDR1 SQVTM, CDR2 ANQGSEA. The CDR3 has 13 residues. V lost 1 base to trimming and J lost 3 bases, with 8 bases between them. The CDR3 is CSVEGTVTDTQYF. Here the CDR3 DNA reads TGCAGCGTTGAAGGGACAGTAACAGATACGCAGTATTTT.

The CDR3 here is CASTNRDREEEQYF. The DNA of the CDR3 is TGTGCCAGCACTAACCGGGACAGGGAAGAAGAGCAGTACTTC. The gene calls are TRBV6-1 and TRBJ2-7, with TRBD1 matching 9 bases. Trimming cost V 7 bases and J 7 bases; bases outside gene matches: 11. The CDR3 is 14 residues long. In germline, CDR1 is MNHNS, CDR2 SASEGT.

DNA of the CDR3: TGTGCCAGCAGCTTTCGTTTAGCGGGGGGAGTCGGGGAGCTGTTTTTT. Its translation is CASSFRLAGGVGELFF. The chain carries TRBV11-2 and TRBJ2-2; 10 nucleotides match TRBD2. The length of the CDR3 is 16 residues. The V gene end was trimmed by 3 bases and the J gene end by 7 bases; junction bases not matched to a gene: 8. Germline CDR1 and CDR2: SGHAT and FQNNGV.

V and J are TRBV29-1 and TRBJ1-2; D possibly corresponds to TRBD1 (5 bases). CDR3 size: 19 residues. CDR1 is SQVTM and CDR2 is ANQGSEA in the germline V gene. V gave up 1 base and J gave up 3 bases, with 27 bases separating them. Here the CDR3 DNA reads TGCAGCGTTGAAGCTCGACAGTCAGGAGAATACCCGTTTCACTATGGCTACACCTTC. Translating it yields CSVEARQSGEYPFHYGYTF. The variable domain in full, with the rest retrieved from reference TRBV29-1 and TRBJ1-2, is SAVISQKPSRDICQRGTSLTIQCQVDSQVTMMFWYRQQPGQSLTLIATANQGSEATYESGFVIDKFPISRPNLTFSTLTVSNMSPEDSSIYLCSVEARQSGEYPFHYGYTFGSGTRLTVV.

This clonotype was seen ten or more times. The chain uses TRBV7-2 and TRBJ2-7, with D possibly TRBD2 on 6 matching bases. Trimming took off 3 bases at V and 0 bases at J, with 12 bases between the two ends. The V gene's germline CDR1 is SGHTA and CDR2 FQGNSA. The CDR3 has 15 residues. This chain's CDR3 is CASSFIGTDSYEQYF. The CDR3 DNA is TGTGCCAGCAGCTTCATTGGGACTGACTCCTACGAGCAGTACTTC. Looking up the rest from reference TRBV7-2 and TRBJ2-7 gives the full variable domain: GAGVSQSPSNKVTEKGKDVELRCDPISGHTALYWYRQSLGQGLEFLIYFQGNSAPDKSGLPSDRFSAERTGGSVSTLTIQRTQQEDSAVYLCASSFIGTDSYEQYFGPGTRLTVT.

This clonotype was observed many times. Written as DNA, the CDR3 is TGCAGTGCTTCCCCGTTGGCCACAGATACGCAGTATTTT. Its translation is CSASPLATDTQYF. The chain joins TRBV20-1 to TRBJ2-3; D gene unclear. Germline CDR1 and CDR2: DFQATT and SNEGSKA (reference sequence). The CDR3 is 13 amino acids. The V gene lost 5 bases and the J gene lost 2 bases, with 11 bases spanning the gap.

V is TRBV19 and J is TRBJ1-5, with D tentatively TRBD1 (6 bases). This CDR3 has 15 residues. The V and J ends lost 6 bases and 0 bases respectively, with 12 bases between them. In germline, CDR1 is LNHDA, CDR2 SQIVND (reference sequence). CDR3 bases: TGTGCCAGTAGCCTACAGGGATATAGCAATCAGCCCCAGCATTTT. This codes for CASSLQGYSNQPQHF. Looking up the rest from reference TRBV19 and TRBJ1-5 gives the full variable domain: DGGITQSPKYLFRKEGQNVTLSCEQNLNHDAMYWYRQDPGQGLRLIYYSQIVNDFQKGDIAEGYSVSREKKESFPLTVTSAQKNPTAFYLCASSLQGYSNQPQHFGDGTRLSIL.

A remark on this clonotype: The junction departs from germline at one end; a sequencing error may be responsible. The chain is built from TRBV6-1 and TRBJ2-7, with 7 bases fitting TRBD2. This CDR3 region has 14 residues. The germline V gene has CDR1 MNHNS and CDR2 SASEGT. CDR3 bases: TGTGCCATCAGTGGTAGCGGGCGCTCCTACGAGCAGTACTTC. Its protein is CAISGSGRSYEQYF.

This clonotype was recorded a few times. One base away lies a much larger clone, so this may be a sequencing read error. The chain joins TRBV11-2 to TRBJ2-3; a possible D gene is TRBD1 (5 bases). The J call may be faulty, since TRBJ1-5 better matches the DNA end. Germline V gene lookup returns CDR1 SGHAT and CDR2 FQNNGV. The CDR3 contains 14 residues. CDR3 DNA sequence: TGTGCCAGCAGCTCCATGACAGCCACAGATACGCAGCATTTT. Residues: CASSSMTATDTQHF.

This chain connects TRBV29-1 to TRBJ1-2; possibly TRBD1 for D (5 bases). V was trimmed by 6 bases and J by 0 bases, leaving 8 bases between them. This CDR3 has 12 residues. Germline V gives CDR1 SQVTM, CDR2 ANQGSEA. This CDR3 is CSVGGANYGYTF. DNA of the CDR3: TGCAGCGTCGGGGGGGCTAACTATGGCTACACCTTC.